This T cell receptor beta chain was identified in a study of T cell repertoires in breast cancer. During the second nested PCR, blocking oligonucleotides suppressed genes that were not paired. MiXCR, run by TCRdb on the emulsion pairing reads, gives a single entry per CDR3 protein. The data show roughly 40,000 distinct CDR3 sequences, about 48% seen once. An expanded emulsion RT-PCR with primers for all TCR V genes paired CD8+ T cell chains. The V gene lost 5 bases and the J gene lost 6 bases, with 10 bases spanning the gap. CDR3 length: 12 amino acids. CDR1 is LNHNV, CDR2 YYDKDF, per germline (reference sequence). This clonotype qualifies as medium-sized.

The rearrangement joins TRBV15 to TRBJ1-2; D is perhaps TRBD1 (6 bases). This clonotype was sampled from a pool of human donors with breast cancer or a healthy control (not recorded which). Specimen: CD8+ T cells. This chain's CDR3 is CATSEGGHGYTF. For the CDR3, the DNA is TGTGCCACCAGCGAGGGGGGGCATGGCTACACCTTC.